These T cell receptor beta chains were read from a single sample in a study of T cells in tuberculosis. TCRdb's copy holds only in-frame clones and misses some; the assay was immunoSEQ multiplex PCR. The sample lists about 33,000 clones; roughly 90% were seen once. The sample comprised PBMCs. These receptors all come from a donor between 10 and 35 years old with latent tuberculosis or without tuberculosis infection. Some clones in this sample may be carry-over from other donors' samples. CDR3s include the opening cysteine and the closing phenylalanine or tryptophan. D genes are given only for firm matches. Only some rows state a clone size, as once, few, many or a class for expanded clones.

j_gene,v_gene,abundance,d_gene,CDR3nt,CDR3aa
TRBJ1-2,TRBV30,.,.,TGTGCCTGGTCAGGGCACGGTGGCTACACCTTC,CAWSGHGGYTF
TRBJ1-1,TRBV5-8,.,.,TGTGCCAGCAGCCGATCAGGGATAGAAACTGAAGCTTTCTTT,CASSRSGIETEAFF
TRBJ1-1,TRBV28,.,TRBD1,TGTGCCAGCAGCTACCCGGGACAGGGGGAGAACACTGAAGCTTTCTTT,CASSYPGQGENTEAFF
TRBJ1-4,TRBV28,.,TRBD1,TGTGCCAGCAAGGAAGGGACAGGGGCGGGTGAAAAACTGTTTTTT,CASKEGTGAGEKLFF
TRBJ2-1,TRBV12-5,.,TRBD2,TGTGCTAGTGGTTTGGAACTAGCGCTTAATGAGCAGTTCTTC,CASGLELALNEQFF
TRBJ2-1,TRBV30,once,TRBD1,TGTGCTTTACAGGGGGCAGGTAATGAGCAGTTCTTC,CALQGAGNEQFF
TRBJ1-2,TRBV2,few,TRBD1,TGTGCCAGCAGGGTACAGGGGCACTATGGCTACACCTTC,CASRVQGHYGYTF
TRBJ1-5,TRBV19,.,.,TGTGCCAGCCATACCACGGGGGGGAGCAATCAGCCCCAGCATTTT,CASHTTGGSNQPQHF
TRBJ1-6,TRBV6-5,.,.,TGTGCCAGCAGTTCCCCAGGGGCGGGTAATTCACCCCTCCACTTT,CASSSPGAGNSPLHF
TRBJ2-2,TRBV4-1,.,.,TGCGCCAGCAGCTCATACTCTCCCGGGGAGCTGTTTTTT,CASSSYSPGELFF
TRBJ1-3,TRBV9,.,TRBD1,TGTGCCAGCAGCGCAAGAGGACAGGGGGGTGGAAACACCATATATTTT,CASSARGQGGGNTIYF
TRBJ1-1,TRBV7-9,.,TRBD1,TGTGCCAGCACCCTTAGGGGGCCCACTGAAGCTTTCTTT,CASTLRGPTEAFF
TRBJ1-2,TRBV14,.,.,TGTGCCAGCAGCCAAGATCTCACAGCCTACTATGGCTACACCTTC,CASSQDLTAYYGYTF
TRBJ1-5,TRBV28,.,.,TGTGCCAGCAGCACATTGTGGGGGGGAAGGGGTAGCAATCAGCCCCAGCATTTT,CASSTLWGGRGSNQPQHF
TRBJ1-1,TRBV28,.,.,TGTGCCAGCGGACAGACGAACACTGAAGCTTTCTTT,CASGQTNTEAFF
TRBJ2-2,TRBV2,.,TRBD1,TGTGCCAGCAGTGGACAGGGCCTGAACACCGGGGAGCTGTTTTTT,CASSGQGLNTGELFF
TRBJ2-3,TRBV29-1,.,.,TGCAGCGTTGAAGAGAGAGTTTTTGGAGACACAGATACGCAGTATTTT,CSVEERVFGDTDTQYF
TRBJ1-2,TRBV7-9,.,TRBD1,TGTGCCAGCAGCTCGATACAGGGGGTCAACTATGGCTACACCTTC,CASSSIQGVNYGYTF
TRBJ1-3,TRBV5-6,.,.,TGTGCCAGCAGCTTGGCCCCAGCTGGAAACACCATATATTTT,CASSLAPAGNTIYF
TRBJ2-3,TRBV7-8,.,TRBD2,TGTGCCAGCAGCTTCACTAGCGGGGGCAACGGAGGGAATACGCAGTATTTT,CASSFTSGGNGGNTQYF
TRBJ2-7,TRBV7-9,.,.,TGTGCCAGCAGCTTAGCTTCTCTTTCCGAGCAGTACTTC,CASSLASLSEQYF
TRBJ2-2,TRBV20-1,.,.,TGCAGTGCTAGACGGACCGGGGAGCTGTTTTTT,CSARRTGELFF
TRBJ1-1,TRBV6-5,.,.,TGTGCCAGCAGTTACTCTGGCAGGGAAAACACTGAAGCTTTCTTT,CASSYSGRENTEAFF
TRBJ1-3,TRBV5-1,.,.,TGCGCCAGCAGCATATCAGGGAACTCTGGAAACACCATATATTTT,CASSISGNSGNTIYF
TRBJ1-4,TRBV30,.,TRBD1,TGTGCCATCGGGACAGGGAATAATGAAAAACTGTTTTTT,CAIGTGNNEKLFF
TRBJ2-6,TRBV28,.,TRBD1,TGTGCCAGCACCCTACCCGGGACAGGGAGGGGGGCCAACGTCCTGACTTTC,CASTLPGTGRGANVLTF
TRBJ2-1,TRBV7-9,.,.,TGTGCCAGCAGCTTAGTGCAGGGGAGCAATGAGCAGTTCTTC,CASSLVQGSNEQFF
TRBJ2-5,TRBV5-1,.,TRBD1,TGCGCCAGCAGACGACCAGGGGGACAAGAGACCCAGTACTTC,CASRRPGGQETQYF
TRBJ2-7,TRBV29-1,once,.,TGCAGCGTTGCGTGGGGGCCCGGCTACGAGCAGTACTTC,CSVAWGPGYEQYF
TRBJ1-2,TRBV11-3,.,TRBD1,TGTGCCAGCAGCCCTGACAGGGGGCAGAGTGGCTACACCTTC,CASSPDRGQSGYTF
TRBJ1-5,TRBV9,.,TRBD1,TGTGCCAGCAGCGTAGGGACAGGGCGGGAGCCCCAGCATTTT,CASSVGTGREPQHF
TRBJ2-5,TRBV2,once,TRBD2,TGTGCCAGCAGTGTAACCCCTAGCGGGCTCCAAGAGACCCAGTACTTC,CASSVTPSGLQETQYF